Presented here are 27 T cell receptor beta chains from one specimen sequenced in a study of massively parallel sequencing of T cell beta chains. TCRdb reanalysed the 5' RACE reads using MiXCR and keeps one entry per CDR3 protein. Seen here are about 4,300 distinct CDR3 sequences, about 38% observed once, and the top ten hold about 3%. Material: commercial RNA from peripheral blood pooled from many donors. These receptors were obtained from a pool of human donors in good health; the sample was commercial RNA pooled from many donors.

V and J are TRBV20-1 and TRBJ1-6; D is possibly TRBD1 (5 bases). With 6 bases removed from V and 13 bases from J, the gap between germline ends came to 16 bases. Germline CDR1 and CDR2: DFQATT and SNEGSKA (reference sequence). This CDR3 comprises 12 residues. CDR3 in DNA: TGCAGTGCCCTCCAGGGAGGGTTCCCCCTCCACTTT. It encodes CSALQGGFPLHF.

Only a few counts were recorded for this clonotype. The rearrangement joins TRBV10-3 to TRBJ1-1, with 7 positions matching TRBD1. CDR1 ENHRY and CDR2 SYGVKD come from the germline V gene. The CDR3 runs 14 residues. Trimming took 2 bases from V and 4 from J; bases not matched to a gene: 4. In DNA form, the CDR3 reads TGTGCCATCAGTGAGCCTCAGGGGGGCACTGAAGCTTTCTTT. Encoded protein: CAISEPQGGTEAFF.

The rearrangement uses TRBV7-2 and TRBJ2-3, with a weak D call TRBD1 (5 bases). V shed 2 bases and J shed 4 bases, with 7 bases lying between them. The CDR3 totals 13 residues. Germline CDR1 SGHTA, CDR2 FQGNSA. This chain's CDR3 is CASSLRTSDTQYF. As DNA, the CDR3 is TGTGCCAGCAGCTTACGGACATCAGATACGCAGTATTTT.

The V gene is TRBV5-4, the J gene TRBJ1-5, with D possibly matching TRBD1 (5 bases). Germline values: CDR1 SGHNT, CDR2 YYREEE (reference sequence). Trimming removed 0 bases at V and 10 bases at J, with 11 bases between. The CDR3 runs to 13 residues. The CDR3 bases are TGTGCCAGCAGCTTGGGGGACGTGGAACCCCAGCATTTT. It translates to CASSLGDVEPQHF.

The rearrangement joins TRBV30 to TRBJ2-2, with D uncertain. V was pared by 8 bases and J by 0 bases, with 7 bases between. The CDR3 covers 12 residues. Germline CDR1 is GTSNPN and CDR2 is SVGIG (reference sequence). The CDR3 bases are TGTGCCATGGGATCGAACACCGGGGAGCTGTTTTTT. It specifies CAMGSNTGELFF.

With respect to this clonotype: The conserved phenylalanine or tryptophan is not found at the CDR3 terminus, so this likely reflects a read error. The CDR3: CASSQQETQYS. In DNA form, the CDR3 reads TGTGCCAGCAGTCAACAAGAGACCCAGTACTCC. The chain is built from TRBV6-2 or TRBV6-3 and TRBJ2-5; no clear D. Germline V gives CDR1 MNHEY, CDR2 SVGEGT. The CDR3 spans 11 residues. V lost 5 bases and J 2 bases, leaving 3 bases between the germline ends.

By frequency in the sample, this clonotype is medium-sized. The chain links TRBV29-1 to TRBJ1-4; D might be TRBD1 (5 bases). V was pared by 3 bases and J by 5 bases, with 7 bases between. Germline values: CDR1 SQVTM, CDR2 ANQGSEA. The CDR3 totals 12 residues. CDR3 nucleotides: TGCAGCGTTGATGGGGGGAATGAAAAACTGTTTTTT. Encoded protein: CSVDGGNEKLFF. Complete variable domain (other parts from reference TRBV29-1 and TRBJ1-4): SAVISQKPSRDICQRGTSLTIQCQVDSQVTMMFWYRQQPGQSLTLIATANQGSEATYESGFVIDKFPISRPNLTFSTLTVSNMSPEDSSIYLCSVDGGNEKLFFGSGTQLSVL.

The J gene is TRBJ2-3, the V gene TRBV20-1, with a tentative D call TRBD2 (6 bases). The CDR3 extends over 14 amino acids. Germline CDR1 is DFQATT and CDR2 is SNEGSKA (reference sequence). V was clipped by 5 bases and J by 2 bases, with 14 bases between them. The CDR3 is CSAVPGLNTDTQYF. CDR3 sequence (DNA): TGCAGTGCTGTACCGGGACTCAACACAGATACGCAGTATTTT.

CDR3 region: CASSYSGGSWQPQHF. DNA for the CDR3: TGTGCCAGCAGTTACTCAGGGGGCTCGTGGCAGCCCCAGCATTTT. The chain recombines TRBV6-2 or TRBV6-3 with TRBJ1-5, with 7 bases aligning to TRBD1. The CDR3 spans 15 residues. Germline trimming cut 0 bases from V and 7 bases from J; bases unmatched to any gene: 6. Germline CDR1 and CDR2: MNHEY and SVGEGT.

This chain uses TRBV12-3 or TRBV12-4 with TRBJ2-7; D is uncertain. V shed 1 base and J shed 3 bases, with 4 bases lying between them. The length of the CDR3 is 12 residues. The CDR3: CASSLGDYEQYF. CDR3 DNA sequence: TGTGCCAGCAGTTTAGGGGACTACGAGCAGTACTTC.

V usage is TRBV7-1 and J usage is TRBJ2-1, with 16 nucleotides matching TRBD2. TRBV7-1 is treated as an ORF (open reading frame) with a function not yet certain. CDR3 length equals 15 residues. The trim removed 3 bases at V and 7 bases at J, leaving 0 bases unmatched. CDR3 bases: TGTGCCAGCAGCTCGGGACTAGCGGGGGGGAATGAGCAGTTCTTC. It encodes CASSSGLAGGNEQFF.

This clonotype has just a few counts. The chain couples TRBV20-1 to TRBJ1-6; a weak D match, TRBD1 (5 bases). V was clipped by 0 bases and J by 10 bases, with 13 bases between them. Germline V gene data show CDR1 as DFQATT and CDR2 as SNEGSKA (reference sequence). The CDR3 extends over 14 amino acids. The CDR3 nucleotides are TGCAGTGCTAGAGAGGACATAACGTTCTCACCCCTCCACTTT. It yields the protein CSAREDITFSPLHF.

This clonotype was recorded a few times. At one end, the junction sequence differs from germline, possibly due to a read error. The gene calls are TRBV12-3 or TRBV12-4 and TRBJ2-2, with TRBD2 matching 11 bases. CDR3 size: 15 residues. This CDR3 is CASRLAGGQPGELFF. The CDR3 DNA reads TGTGCCAGCAGATTAGCGGGGGGGCAGCCCGGGGAGCTGTTTTTT.

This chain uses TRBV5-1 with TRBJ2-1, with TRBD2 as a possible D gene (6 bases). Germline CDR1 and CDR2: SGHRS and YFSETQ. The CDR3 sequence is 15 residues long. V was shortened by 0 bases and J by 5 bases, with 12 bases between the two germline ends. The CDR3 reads CASSLVGSGNNEQFF. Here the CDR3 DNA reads TGCGCCAGCAGCTTGGTTGGTAGCGGCAACAATGAGCAGTTCTTC.

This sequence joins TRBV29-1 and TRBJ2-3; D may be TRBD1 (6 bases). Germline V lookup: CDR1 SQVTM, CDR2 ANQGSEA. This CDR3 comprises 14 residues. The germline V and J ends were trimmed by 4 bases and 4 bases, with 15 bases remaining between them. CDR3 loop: CSVGRIQGPDTQYF. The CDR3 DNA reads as TGCAGCGTTGGACGGATACAGGGTCCAGATACGCAGTATTTT.

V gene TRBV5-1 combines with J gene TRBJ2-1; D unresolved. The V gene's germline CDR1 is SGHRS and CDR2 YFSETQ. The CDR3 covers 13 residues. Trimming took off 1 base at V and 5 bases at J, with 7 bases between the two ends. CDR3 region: CASSLSVNNEQFF. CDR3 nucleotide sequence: TGCGCCAGCAGCTTGTCGGTAAACAATGAGCAGTTCTTC. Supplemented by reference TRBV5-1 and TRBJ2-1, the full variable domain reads KAGVTQTPRYLIKTRGQQVTLSCSPISGHRSVSWYQQTPGQGLQFLFEYFSETQRNKGNFPGRFSGRQFSNSRSEMNVSTLELGDSALYLCASSLSVNNEQFFGPGTRLTVL.

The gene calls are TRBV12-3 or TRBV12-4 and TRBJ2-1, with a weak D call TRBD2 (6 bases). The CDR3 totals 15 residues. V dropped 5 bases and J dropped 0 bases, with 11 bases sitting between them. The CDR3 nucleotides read TGTGCCAGCAGTCTAGGAGCGGGCTCCTACAATGAGCAGTTCTTC. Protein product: CASSLGAGSYNEQFF.

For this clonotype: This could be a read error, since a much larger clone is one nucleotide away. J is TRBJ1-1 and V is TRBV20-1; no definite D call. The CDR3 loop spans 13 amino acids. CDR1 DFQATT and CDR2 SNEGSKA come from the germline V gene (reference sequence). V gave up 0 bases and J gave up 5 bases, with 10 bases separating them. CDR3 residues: CSAREVGRTEAFF. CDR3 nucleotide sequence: TGCAGTGCTAGAGAAGTGGGAAGAACTGAAGCTTTCTTT.

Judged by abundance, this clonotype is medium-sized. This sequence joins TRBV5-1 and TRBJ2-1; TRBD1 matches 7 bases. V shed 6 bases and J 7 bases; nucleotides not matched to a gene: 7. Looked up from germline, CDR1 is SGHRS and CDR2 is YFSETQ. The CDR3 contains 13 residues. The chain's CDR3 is CASTWRQGNEQFF. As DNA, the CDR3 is TGCGCCAGCACTTGGAGACAGGGAAATGAGCAGTTCTTC. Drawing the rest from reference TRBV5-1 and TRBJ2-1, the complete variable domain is KAGVTQTPRYLIKTRGQQVTLSCSPISGHRSVSWYQQTPGQGLQFLFEYFSETQRNKGNFPGRFSGRQFSNSRSEMNVSTLELGDSALYLCASTWRQGNEQFFGPGTRLTVL.

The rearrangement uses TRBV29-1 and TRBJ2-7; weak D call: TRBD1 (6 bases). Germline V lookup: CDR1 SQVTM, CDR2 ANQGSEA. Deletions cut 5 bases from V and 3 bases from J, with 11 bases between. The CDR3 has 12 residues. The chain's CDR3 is CSVPGRGYEQYF. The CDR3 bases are TGCAGCGTTCCAGGCAGGGGCTACGAGCAGTACTTC.

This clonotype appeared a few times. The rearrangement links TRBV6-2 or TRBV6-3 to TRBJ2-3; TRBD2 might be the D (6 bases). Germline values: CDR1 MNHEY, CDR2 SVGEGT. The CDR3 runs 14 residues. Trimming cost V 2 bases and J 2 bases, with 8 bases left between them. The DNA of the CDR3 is TGTGCCAGCAGTTACCGGGACTCCACAGATACGCAGTATTTT. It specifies CASSYRDSTDTQYF.

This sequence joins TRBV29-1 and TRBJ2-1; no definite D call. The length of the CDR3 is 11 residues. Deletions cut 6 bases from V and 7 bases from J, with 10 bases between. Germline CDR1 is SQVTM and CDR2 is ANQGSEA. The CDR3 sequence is CSVQTGNEQFF. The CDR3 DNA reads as TGCAGCGTCCAAACTGGTAATGAGCAGTTCTTC.

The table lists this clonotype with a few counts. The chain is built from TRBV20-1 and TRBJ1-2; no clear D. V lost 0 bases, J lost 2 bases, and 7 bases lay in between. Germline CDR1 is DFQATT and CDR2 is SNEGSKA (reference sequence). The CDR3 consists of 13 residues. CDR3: CSARDRINYGYTF. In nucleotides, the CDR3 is TGCAGTGCTAGAGACAGGATAAACTATGGCTACACCTTC.

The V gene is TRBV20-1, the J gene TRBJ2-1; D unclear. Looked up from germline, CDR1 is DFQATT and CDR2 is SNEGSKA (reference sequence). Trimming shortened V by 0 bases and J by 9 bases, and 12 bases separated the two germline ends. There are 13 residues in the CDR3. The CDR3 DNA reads TGCAGTGCTAGAGACGGACCGGGCGTTGAGCAGTTCTTC. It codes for CSARDGPGVEQFF.

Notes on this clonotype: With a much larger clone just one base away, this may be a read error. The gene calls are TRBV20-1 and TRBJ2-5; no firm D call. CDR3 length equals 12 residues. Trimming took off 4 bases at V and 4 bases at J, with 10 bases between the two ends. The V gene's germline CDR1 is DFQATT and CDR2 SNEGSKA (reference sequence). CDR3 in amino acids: CSATGFRETQYF. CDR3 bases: TGCAGTGCTACCGGGTTCCGAGAGACCCAGTACTTC.

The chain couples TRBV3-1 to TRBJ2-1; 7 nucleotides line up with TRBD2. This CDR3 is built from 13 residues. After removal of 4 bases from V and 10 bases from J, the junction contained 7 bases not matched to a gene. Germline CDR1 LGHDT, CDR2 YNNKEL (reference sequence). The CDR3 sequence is CASSRSGGWEQFF. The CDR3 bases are TGTGCCAGCAGCCGATCGGGGGGTTGGGAGCAGTTCTTC.

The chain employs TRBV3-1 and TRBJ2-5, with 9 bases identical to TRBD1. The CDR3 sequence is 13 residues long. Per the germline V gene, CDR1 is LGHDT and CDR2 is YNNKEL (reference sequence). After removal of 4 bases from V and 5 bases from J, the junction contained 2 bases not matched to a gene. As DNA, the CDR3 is TGTGCCAGCAGCCCAACAGGGGGCGAGACCCAGTACTTC. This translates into CASSPTGGETQYF.